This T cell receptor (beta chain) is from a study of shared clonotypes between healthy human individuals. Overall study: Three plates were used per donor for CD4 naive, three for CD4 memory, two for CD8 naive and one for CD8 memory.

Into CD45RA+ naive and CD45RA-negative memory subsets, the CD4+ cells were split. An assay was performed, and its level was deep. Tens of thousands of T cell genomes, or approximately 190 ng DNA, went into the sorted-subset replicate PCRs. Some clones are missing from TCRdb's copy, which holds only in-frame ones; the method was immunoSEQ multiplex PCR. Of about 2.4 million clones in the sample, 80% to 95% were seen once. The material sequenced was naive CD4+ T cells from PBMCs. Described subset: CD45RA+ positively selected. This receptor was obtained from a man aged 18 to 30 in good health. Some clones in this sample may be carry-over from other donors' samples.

The CDR3 region is CASSFKETQYF. CDR3 DNA sequence: TGTGCCAGCAGCTTTAAAGAGACCCAGTACTTC. The rearrangement links TRBV7-2 to TRBJ2-5, with D uncertain. The germline V gene encodes CDR1 SGHTA and CDR2 FQGNSA. The CDR3 is made up of 11 amino acids. With 3 bases removed from V and 3 bases from J, the gap between germline ends came to 2 bases.